The clone carrying this T cell receptor (beta chain) was picked up a small number of times. The source of the sample is a study of molecular identifiers for immune sequencing clone quantification. TCRdb re-analysed the PCR reads in MiXCR, keeping a single row per CDR3 protein. The sample records about half a million distinct CDR3 sequences, about 26% being singletons. Germline CDR1 MNHEY, CDR2 SMNVEV (reference sequence). The CDR3 is 13 residues long. The V and J ends lost 2 bases and 7 bases respectively, with 12 bases between them. The chain combines TRBV27 with TRBJ2-7, with D hard to call. Input material: naive CD8+ T cells from blood, with Jurkat cell RNA spiked in. Noted subset: FACS-sorted CD8+CD4-CCR7+CD45RA+ naive T cells. The receptor was isolated from a human donor in good health. Some libraries in this study had Jurkat cell RNA spiked in. CDR3 sequence (DNA): TGTGCCAGCAGTTTAACCCAGTCGAGGGAGCAGTACTTC. It translates to CASSLTQSREQYF.